This TCR beta chain was identified in a study of T cell changes during pregnancy in multiple sclerosis. The V gene lost 1 base and the J gene lost 9 bases, with 10 bases spanning the gap. Per germline, CDR1 SGHDN and CDR2 FVKESK. The CDR3 length is 13 residues. Method: immunoSEQ multiplex PCR; TCRdb's copy keeps in-frame clones and lacks some. Seen here are about 70,000 clones, around nine tenths observed once, and the top ten hold 1.3% to 1.5%. This clone is a singleton in its sample. The receptor comes from a female donor in good health, enrolled as a control in a pregnancy study. This chain links TRBV14 with TRBJ1-5; the D is unclear. The specimen comprised peripheral blood, sampled in the third trimester of pregnancy. The CDR3 here is CASSQVANGPQHF. The CDR3 DNA is TGTGCCAGCAGCCAAGTCGCTAACGGGCCCCAGCATTTT.